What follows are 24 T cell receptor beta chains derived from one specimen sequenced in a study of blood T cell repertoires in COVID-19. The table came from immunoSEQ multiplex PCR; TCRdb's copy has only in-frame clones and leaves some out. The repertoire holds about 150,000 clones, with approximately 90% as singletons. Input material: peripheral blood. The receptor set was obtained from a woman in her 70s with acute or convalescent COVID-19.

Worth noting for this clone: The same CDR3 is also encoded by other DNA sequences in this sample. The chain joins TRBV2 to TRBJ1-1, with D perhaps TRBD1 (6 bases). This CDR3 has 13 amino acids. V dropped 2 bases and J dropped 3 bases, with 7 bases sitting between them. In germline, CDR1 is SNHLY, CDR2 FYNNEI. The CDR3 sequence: CASSERGYTEAFF. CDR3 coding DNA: TGTGCCAGCAGTGAAAGGGGGTACACTGAAGCTTTCTTT.

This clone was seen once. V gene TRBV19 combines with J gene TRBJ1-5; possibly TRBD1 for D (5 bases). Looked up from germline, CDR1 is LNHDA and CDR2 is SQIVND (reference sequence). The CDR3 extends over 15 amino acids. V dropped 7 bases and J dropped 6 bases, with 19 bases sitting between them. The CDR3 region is CASTGGEERTQPQHF. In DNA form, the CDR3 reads TGTGCCAGTACGGGGGGGGAGGAGAGGACTCAGCCCCAGCATTTT.

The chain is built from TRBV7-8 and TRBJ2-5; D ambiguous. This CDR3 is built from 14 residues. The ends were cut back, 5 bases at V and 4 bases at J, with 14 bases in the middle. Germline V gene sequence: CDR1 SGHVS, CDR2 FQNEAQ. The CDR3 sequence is CASSGRVRIETQYF. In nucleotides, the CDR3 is TGTGCCAGCAGCGGTCGGGTCCGTATAGAGACCCAGTACTTC.

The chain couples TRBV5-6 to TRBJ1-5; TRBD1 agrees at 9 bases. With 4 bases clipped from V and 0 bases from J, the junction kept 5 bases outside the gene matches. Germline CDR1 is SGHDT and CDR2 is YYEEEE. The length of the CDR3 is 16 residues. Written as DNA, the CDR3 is TGTGCCAGCAGCCGAGGGACAGGGCATAGCAATCAGCCCCAGCATTTT. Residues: CASSRGTGHSNQPQHF.

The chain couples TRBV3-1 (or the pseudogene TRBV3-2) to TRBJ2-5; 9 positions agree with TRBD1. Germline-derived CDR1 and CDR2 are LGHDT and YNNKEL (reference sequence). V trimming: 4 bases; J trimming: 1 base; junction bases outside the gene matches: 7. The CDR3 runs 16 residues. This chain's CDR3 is CASSPLGTGLQETQYF. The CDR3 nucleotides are TGTGCCAGCAGCCCCCTGGGGACAGGGCTCCAAGAGACCCAGTACTTC.

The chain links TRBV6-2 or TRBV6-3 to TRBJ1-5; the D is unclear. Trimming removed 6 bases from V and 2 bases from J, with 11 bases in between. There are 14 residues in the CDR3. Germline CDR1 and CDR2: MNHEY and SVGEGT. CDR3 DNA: TGTGCCAGCAGCACCATGGGAGGCAATCAGCCCCAGCATTTT. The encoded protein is CASSTMGGNQPQHF.

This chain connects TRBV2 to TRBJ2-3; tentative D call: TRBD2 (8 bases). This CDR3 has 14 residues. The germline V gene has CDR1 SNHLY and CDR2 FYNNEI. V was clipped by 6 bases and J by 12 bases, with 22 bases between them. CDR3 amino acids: CASRPGPPGGGQYF. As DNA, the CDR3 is TGTGCCAGCAGGCCGGGACCCCCGGGAGGGGGCCAGTATTTT.

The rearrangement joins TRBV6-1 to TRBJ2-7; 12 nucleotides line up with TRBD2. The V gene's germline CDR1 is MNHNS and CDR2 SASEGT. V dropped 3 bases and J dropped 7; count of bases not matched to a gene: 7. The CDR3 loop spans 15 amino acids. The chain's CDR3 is CASSDVTSGSKEQYV. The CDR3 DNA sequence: TGTGCCAGCAGTGATGTGACTAGCGGGAGCAAAGAGCAGTACGTC.

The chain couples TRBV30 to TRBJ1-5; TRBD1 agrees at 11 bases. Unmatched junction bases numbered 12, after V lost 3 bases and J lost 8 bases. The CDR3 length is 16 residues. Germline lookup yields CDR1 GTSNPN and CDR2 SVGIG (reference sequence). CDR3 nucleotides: TGTGCCTGGAGCGCCGGGACAGGGGGTATTCGGGAGCCCCAGCATTTT. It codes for CAWSAGTGGIREPQHF. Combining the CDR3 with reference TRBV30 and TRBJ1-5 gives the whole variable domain SQTIHQWPATLVQPVGSPLSLECTVEGTSNPNLYWYRQAAGRGLQLLFYSVGIGQISSEVPQNLSASRPQDRQFILSSKKLLLSDSGFYLCAWSAGTGGIREPQHFGDGTRLSIL.

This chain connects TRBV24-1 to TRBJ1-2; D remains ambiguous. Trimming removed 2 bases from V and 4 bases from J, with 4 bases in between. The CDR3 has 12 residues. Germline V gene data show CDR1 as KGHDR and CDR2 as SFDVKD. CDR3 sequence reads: CATSDSVYGYTF. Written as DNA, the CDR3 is TGTGCCACCAGTGATTCGGTCTATGGCTACACCTTC.

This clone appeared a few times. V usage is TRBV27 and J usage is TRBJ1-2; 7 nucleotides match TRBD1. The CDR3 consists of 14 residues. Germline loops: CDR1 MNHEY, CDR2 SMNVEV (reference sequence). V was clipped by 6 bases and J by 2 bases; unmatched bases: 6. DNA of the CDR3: TGTGCCAGCAGACTGGGACAGTTAAACTATGGCTACACCTTC. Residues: CASRLGQLNYGYTF.

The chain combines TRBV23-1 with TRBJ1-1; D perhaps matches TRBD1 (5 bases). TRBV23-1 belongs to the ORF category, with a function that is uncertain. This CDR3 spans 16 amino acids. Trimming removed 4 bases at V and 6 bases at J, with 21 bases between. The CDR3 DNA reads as TGCGCCAGCAGTCCGCCTTTCGACGCCGCGGGGGCTGAAGCTTTCTTT. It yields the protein CASSPPFDAAGAEAFF.

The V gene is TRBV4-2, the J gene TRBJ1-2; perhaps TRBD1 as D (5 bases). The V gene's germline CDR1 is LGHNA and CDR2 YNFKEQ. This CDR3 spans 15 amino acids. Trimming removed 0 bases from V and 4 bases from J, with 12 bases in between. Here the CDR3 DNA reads TGTGCCAGCAGCCAAGATGGGCAGGGCGGCTATGGCTACACCTTC. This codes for CASSQDGQGGYGYTF.

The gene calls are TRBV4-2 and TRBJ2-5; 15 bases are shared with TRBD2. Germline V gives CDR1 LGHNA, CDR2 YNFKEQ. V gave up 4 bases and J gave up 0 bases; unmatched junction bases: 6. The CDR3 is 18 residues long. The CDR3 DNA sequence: TGTGCCAGCAGCCCCCGGACTAGCGGGGGGGCCCACCAAGAGACCCAGTACTTC. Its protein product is CASSPRTSGGAHQETQYF.

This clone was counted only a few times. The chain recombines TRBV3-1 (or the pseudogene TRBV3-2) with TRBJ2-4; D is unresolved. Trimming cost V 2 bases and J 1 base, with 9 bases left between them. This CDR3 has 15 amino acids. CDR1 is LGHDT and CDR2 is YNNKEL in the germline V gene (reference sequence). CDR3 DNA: TGTGCCAGCAGCCAAATTTCCGGGGCCAAAAACATTCAGTACTTC. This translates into CASSQISGAKNIQYF.

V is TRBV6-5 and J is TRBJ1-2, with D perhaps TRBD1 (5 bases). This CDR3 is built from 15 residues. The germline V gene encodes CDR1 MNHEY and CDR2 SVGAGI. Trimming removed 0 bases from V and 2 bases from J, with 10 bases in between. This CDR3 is CASSYSMGGNYGYTF. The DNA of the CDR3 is TGTGCCAGCAGTTACTCGATGGGGGGAAACTATGGCTACACCTTC.

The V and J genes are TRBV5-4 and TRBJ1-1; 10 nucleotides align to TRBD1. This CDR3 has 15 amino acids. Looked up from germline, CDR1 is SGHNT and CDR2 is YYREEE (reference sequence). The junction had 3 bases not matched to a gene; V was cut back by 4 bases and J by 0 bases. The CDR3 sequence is CASSEGQGLNTEAFF. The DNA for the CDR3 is TGTGCCAGCAGCGAGGGACAGGGGCTGAACACTGAAGCTTTCTTT.

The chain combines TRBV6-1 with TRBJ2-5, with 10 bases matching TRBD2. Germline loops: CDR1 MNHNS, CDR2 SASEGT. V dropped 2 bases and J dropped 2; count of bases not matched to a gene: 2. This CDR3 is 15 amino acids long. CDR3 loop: CASSEQAGGQETQYF. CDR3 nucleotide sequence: TGTGCCAGCAGTGAACAAGCGGGGGGGCAAGAGACCCAGTACTTC.

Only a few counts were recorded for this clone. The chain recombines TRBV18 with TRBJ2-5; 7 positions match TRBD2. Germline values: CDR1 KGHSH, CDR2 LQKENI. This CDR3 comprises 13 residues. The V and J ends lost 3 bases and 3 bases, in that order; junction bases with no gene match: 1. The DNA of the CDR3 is TGTGCCAGCTCACCGGCGGGGGAAGAGACCCAGTACTTC. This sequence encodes CASSPAGEETQYF.

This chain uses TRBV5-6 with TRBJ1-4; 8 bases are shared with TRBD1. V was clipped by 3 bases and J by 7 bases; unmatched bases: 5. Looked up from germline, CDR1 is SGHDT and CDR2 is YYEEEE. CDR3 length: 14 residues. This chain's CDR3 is CASSWAGGVEKLFF. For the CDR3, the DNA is TGTGCCAGCAGCTGGGCAGGGGGCGTTGAAAAACTGTTTTTT.

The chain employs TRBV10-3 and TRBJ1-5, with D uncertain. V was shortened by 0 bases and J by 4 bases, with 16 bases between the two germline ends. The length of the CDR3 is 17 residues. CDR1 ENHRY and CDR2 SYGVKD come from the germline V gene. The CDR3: CAISESIGQTTNQPQHF. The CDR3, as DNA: TGTGCCATCAGTGAGTCGATCGGCCAAACGACAAATCAGCCCCAGCATTTT.

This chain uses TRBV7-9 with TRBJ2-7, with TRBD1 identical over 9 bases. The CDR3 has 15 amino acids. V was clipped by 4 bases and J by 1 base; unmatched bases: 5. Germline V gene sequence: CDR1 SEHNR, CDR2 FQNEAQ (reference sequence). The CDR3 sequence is CASSSTGTGSYEQYF. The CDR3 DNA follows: TGTGCCAGCAGCTCGACCGGGACAGGGTCCTACGAGCAGTACTTC.

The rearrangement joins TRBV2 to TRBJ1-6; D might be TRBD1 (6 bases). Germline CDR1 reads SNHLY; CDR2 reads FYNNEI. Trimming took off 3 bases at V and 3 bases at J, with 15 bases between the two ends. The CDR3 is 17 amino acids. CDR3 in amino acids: CASSDPNQGFYNSPLHF. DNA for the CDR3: TGTGCCAGCAGTGACCCTAATCAGGGGTTCTATAATTCACCCCTCCACTTT.

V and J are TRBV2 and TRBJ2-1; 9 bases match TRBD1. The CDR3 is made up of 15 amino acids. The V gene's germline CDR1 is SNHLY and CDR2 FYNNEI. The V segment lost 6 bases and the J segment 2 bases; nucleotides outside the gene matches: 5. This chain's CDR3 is CASRADRGPYNEQFF. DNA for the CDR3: TGTGCCAGCAGAGCGGACAGGGGTCCCTACAATGAGCAGTTCTTC.